The subject of this entry is one T cell receptor (beta chain). There is no known antigen for this receptor. The input lacks base qualities; no much larger clone sits a single base away. The CDR3 regions of human TCRbeta chains were subjected to immunosequencing. The original methods were these. TCRs in the repertoires were matched against a reference library of SARS-CoV-2-specific TCRs that had been generated with the MIRA antigen-specificity platform. Breadth meant the fraction of unique TCRs that were SARS-CoV-2-associated, whereas depth meant the fraction of total T cells that were SARS-CoV-2-associated. Each spike-specific TCR was assigned to its reactive spike region and to a CD4 or CD8 class using the MIRA data. Log10-transformed breadth and depth values were compared by one-way ANOVA with Sidak's multiple comparisons tests. TCRdb limited this immuneACCESS table to in-frame rearrangements with V and J called. A share of clones is missing; checked studies link under half to unresolved V genes, and the rest is unexplained. From that table come the V and J calls and clone size; the DNA was used to work out D and trimming. The sample table shows approximately 100,000 clones, and roughly nine tenths are seen once. The top ten clonotypes cover 5% to 5.5% of the sample.

These data are taken from a study of T cell responses to AZD1222 COVID-19 vaccine (dated by TCRdb to the early 2020s). About the investigation overall: AZD1222 recipients whose second dose came at about 4 weeks and those whose second dose came at about 12 weeks were combined into one group, since spike-specific TCR depth and breadth did not differ between the two schedules. A total of around 240 trial participants underwent TCR sequencing, of whom about 210 had received two doses of AZD1222 and 26 had received two doses of the MenACWY control vaccine. Trial participants were enrolled into age subgroups of 18-55, 56-69 and 70-plus years, which contained about 150, 28 and 57 TCR-sequenced participants, respectively.

The sample's time point label is to be understood as: baseline before first vaccination. Vaccinee samples were obtained from the UK trials COV001 and COV002, which included a single-blind randomized controlled phase 2/3 trial of AZD1222 (ChAdOx1 nCoV-19) in healthy adults. For TCRbeta chain sequencing, PBMC samples from trial participants were taken at day 0 and at day 28 after the second dose. Study-wide conclusions, independent of this receptor: Because no day 14 peak-response samples were available, repertoires were characterized only after the peak T cell response. Spike-specific TCR breadth and depth rose significantly after two AZD1222 doses compared with day 0 and with MenACWY recipients. Conclusions about previously exposed vaccinees are limited because only six or seven AZD1222 recipients were SARS-CoV-2 seropositive at baseline. In the small 56-69-year group, the increase in depth fell short of significance, most likely because of low power. Reportedly, close to half of the unique spike-specific TCRs recognized epitopes lying outside the regions that are mutated in the B.1.351 and B.1.1.7 variants. CD4 TCRs associated with the vaccine covered the entire spike protein, and the dominant responses were in regions 160-218 and 743-854. Participants were mostly white British, with more females than males. The authors suggested clonal diversity may have been underestimated.

V is shortened by 1 base, J by 1 base, and the region joining them spans 8 bases. Based on the germline V gene, the CDR1 and CDR2 sequences are SGHRS and YFSETQ. The CDR3, cysteine through phenylalanine, is 14 amino acids long. The only DNA kept is the CDR3, 42 bases in frame from the first base. This TCR derives from an adult in good health. The chain is encoded by TRBV5-1 joined to TRBJ1-1; no D segment can be confidently identified. Source: peripheral blood, taken on day 0 of AZD1222 vaccination. The CDR3 amino acid sequence is: CASSLRAENTEAFF. The sequenced DNA is TGCGCCAGCAGCTTGAGGGCAGAGAACACTGAAGCTTTCTTT.